The table lists the clone carrying this T cell receptor beta chain with many counts. cDNA was made from approximately 0.55 ug RNA using alpha and beta constant primers. Separate chain-specific third strand synthesis with multiplexing indices produced the alpha and beta libraries. One entry per CDR3 protein results from TCRdb running MiXCR on the 5' RACE reads. The table has about 14,000 distinct CDR3 sequences, around 10% seen once. Antiretroviral therapy had run roughly three months, about 14 weeks, before follow-up blood collection. No cell fractionation was done, so the repertoire covers all unsorted peripheral blood T cells. The sample belongs to a study of HIV-infected patients and healthy controls. The germline V gene encodes CDR1 SGHVS and CDR2 FQNEAQ. V was shortened by 3 bases and J by 2 bases, with 14 bases between the two germline ends. CDR3 size: 16 residues.

This clonotype was obtained from an adult with HIV infection. The donor label of this sample is uncertain. This chain joins TRBV7-8 and TRBJ2-4, with D possibly being TRBD1 (6 bases). The input for sequencing was blood, taken during antiretroviral therapy. CDR3 region: CASSLTGLITKNIQYF. Here the CDR3 DNA reads TGTGCCAGCAGCTTGACAGGTCTGATTACCAAAAACATTCAGTACTTC.